The 30 T cell receptor beta chains below come from one sample, sequenced in a study of shared clonotypes between healthy human individuals. Sequencing was performed with immunoSEQ multiplex PCR; in TCRdb, only in-frame clones are kept and a portion is missing. The sample carries over 700,000 clones, approximately 72% recorded once. The specimen sequenced was memory CD4+ T cells sorted from blood. The subset: CD45RA-negative fraction. Every receptor here comes from a woman aged 25-40 years in good health.

As to this clone: This sequence may be a read error, since a much larger clone differs from it by one base. At the DNA level, this CDR3 is encoded by other sequences in the same sample as well. The chain couples TRBV6-5 to TRBJ1-1; unclear D gene. The CDR3 length is 13 residues. Germline values: CDR1 MNHEY, CDR2 SVGAGI. The V end was cut by 0 bases, the J end by 2 bases, with 4 bases between. The CDR3, as DNA: TGTGCCAGCAGTTACTCGATAAACACTGAAGCTTTCTTT. Its protein is CASSYSINTEAFF.

The chain carries TRBV27 and TRBJ1-4, with 9 bases fitting TRBD1. V was pared by 3 bases and J by 5 bases, with 4 bases of the junction left unmatched. This CDR3 region has 15 residues. In germline, CDR1 is MNHEY, CDR2 SMNVEV (reference sequence). This CDR3 is CASSLGQGRNEKLFF. DNA of the CDR3: TGTGCCAGCAGTTTGGGACAGGGTCGAAATGAAAAACTGTTTTTT.

The CDR3 loop is CASSSRQSTGNYEQYF. In nucleotides, the CDR3 is TGTGCCAGCAGTAGCAGACAGAGTACGGGTAACTACGAGCAGTACTTC. The chain is built from TRBV27 and TRBJ2-7, with TRBD1 as a possible D gene (5 bases). Trimming pared 5 bases from V and 3 bases from J, leaving 20 bases between. This CDR3 contains 16 residues. Germline loops: CDR1 MNHEY, CDR2 SMNVEV (reference sequence).

The chain couples TRBV27 to TRBJ2-6; tentatively, D is TRBD2 (6 bases). The CDR3 spans 16 residues. The V gene lost 6 bases and the J gene lost 4 bases, with 16 bases spanning the gap. Per the germline V gene, CDR1 is MNHEY and CDR2 is SMNVEV (reference sequence). The CDR3 sequence: CASSFVDGRGANVLTF. The CDR3 DNA reads as TGTGCCAGCAGCTTCGTCGACGGGAGAGGGGCCAACGTCCTGACTTTC. The full variable domain, rest sourced from reference TRBV27 and TRBJ2-6, is EAQVTQNPRYLITVTGKKLTVTCSQNMNHEYMSWYRQDPGLGLRQIYYSMNVEVTDKGDVPEGYKVSRKEKRNFPLILESPSPNQTSLYFCASSFVDGRGANVLTFGAGSRLTVL.

In its sample, this clone was seen once. The chain has TRBV5-4 and TRBJ1-1; possibly TRBD1 for D (5 bases). The germline CDR1 and CDR2 sequences are SGHNT and YYREEE (reference sequence). Trimming took 3 bases from V and 1 from J, leaving 16 bases between them. CDR3 length: 16 residues. The CDR3 coding sequence is TGTGCCAGCAGCTCAGAGCTCCTAGACAGGAACACTGAAGCTTTCTTT. Translated, it gives CASSSELLDRNTEAFF.

This rearrangement joins TRBV2 to TRBJ1-5; D unclear. Germline V gene sequence: CDR1 SNHLY, CDR2 FYNNEI. This CDR3 contains 15 residues. V was clipped by 7 bases and J by 3 bases, with 16 bases between them. The CDR3 nucleotides are TGTGCCAGCACCTCGCAGAAAAATATCAATCAGCCCCAGCATTTT. As protein: CASTSQKNINQPQHF. Supplemented by reference TRBV2 and TRBJ1-5, the full variable domain reads EPEVTQTPSHQVTQMGQEVILRCVPISNHLYFYWYRQILGQKVEFLVSFYNNEISEKSEIFDDQFSVERPDGSNFTLKIRSTKLEDSAMYFCASTSQKNINQPQHFGDGTRLSIL.

CDR3 amino acids: CASSPAVDEKLFF. In DNA, the CDR3 is TGTGCCAGCTCACCAGCAGTGGATGAAAAACTGTTTTTT. The genes are TRBV18 and TRBJ1-4; D is uncertain. Germline CDR1 reads KGHSH; CDR2 reads LQKENI. The V end was cut by 2 bases, the J end by 6 bases, with 7 bases between. This CDR3 spans 13 amino acids.

The CDR3 here is CASSPPGSSYEQYF. Written as DNA, the CDR3 is TGTGCCAGCTCACCACCGGGGTCATCCTACGAGCAGTACTTC. J is TRBJ2-7 and V is TRBV18; D not certain. The CDR3 totals 14 residues. The germline V and J ends were trimmed by 0 bases and 1 base, with 7 bases remaining between them. CDR1 KGHSH and CDR2 LQKENI come from the germline V gene.

This clone came up a few times. The chain recombines TRBV20-1 with TRBJ2-7; D gene ambiguous. CDR3 length: 11 residues. V dropped 5 bases and J dropped 1 base, with 6 bases sitting between them. Germline V CDR1 and CDR2: DFQATT, SNEGSKA (reference sequence). The CDR3 nucleotides read TGCAGTGCTGGGTATTCCTACGAGCAGTACTTC. Translated, it gives CSAGYSYEQYF.

Only one count was recorded for this clone. The V gene is TRBV28, the J gene TRBJ1-2; D might be TRBD1 (5 bases). Germline V gene lookup returns CDR1 MDHEN and CDR2 SYDVKM. The V and J ends lost 5 bases and 8 bases respectively, with 15 bases between them. This CDR3 is 13 amino acids long. In nucleotides, the CDR3 is TGTGCCAGCAGTCCGGGACGTAAGACGGGCTACACCTTC. Amino acids: CASSPGRKTGYTF.

The rearrangement joins TRBV5-1 to TRBJ1-1; weak D call: TRBD1 (6 bases). Germline V CDR1 and CDR2: SGHRS, YFSETQ. V was trimmed by 6 bases and J by 2 bases, leaving 14 bases between them. The CDR3 spans 14 residues. For the CDR3, the DNA is TGCGCCAGCAACAAACAGGGTAGTAACACTGAAGCTTTCTTT. It translates to CASNKQGSNTEAFF.

On this clone: This specimen includes other DNA sequences encoding the same CDR3. J is TRBJ2-1 and V is TRBV5-4; D ambiguous. There are 12 residues in the CDR3. Trimming removed 5 bases from V and 5 bases from J, with 8 bases in between. Germline V lookup: CDR1 SGHNT, CDR2 YYREEE (reference sequence). The CDR3 here is CASRYENNEQFF. Written as DNA, the CDR3 is TGTGCCAGCAGGTACGAAAACAATGAGCAGTTCTTC. The whole variable domain, remainder taken from reference TRBV5-4 and TRBJ2-1, is ETGVTQSPTHLIKTRGQQVTLRCSSQSGHNTVSWYQQALGQGPQFIFQYYREEENGRGNFPPRFSGLQFPNYSSELNVNALELDDSALYLCASRYENNEQFFGPGTRLTVL.

The chain uses TRBV28 and TRBJ1-4; tentatively, D is TRBD1 (6 bases). This CDR3 is built from 15 residues. Per the germline V gene, CDR1 is MDHEN and CDR2 is SYDVKM. With 5 bases removed from V and 2 bases from J, the gap between germline ends came to 12 bases. The CDR3 loop reads CASSIGGATNEKLFF. CDR3 sequence (DNA): TGTGCCAGCAGTATTGGGGGGGCTACTAATGAAAAACTGTTTTTT.

This chain connects TRBV5-1 to TRBJ2-3; 13 bases map to TRBD2. The germline V gene has CDR1 SGHRS and CDR2 YFSETQ. The CDR3 length is 16 residues. Trimming took 4 bases from V and 4 from J; bases not matched to a gene: 6. CDR3 protein: CASSPTSGRAADTQYF. The CDR3 nucleotides are TGCGCCAGCAGCCCCACTAGCGGGAGGGCCGCAGATACGCAGTATTTT.

On this clone: This sample also contains other DNA sequences that code for the same CDR3. This chain connects TRBV10-3 to TRBJ1-1; 9 positions match TRBD1. Germline V gene sequence: CDR1 ENHRY, CDR2 SYGVKD. The CDR3 is 15 residues long. The junction had 0 bases not matched to a gene; V was cut back by 0 bases and J by 1 base. This CDR3 is CAISESTGGNTEAFF. The CDR3 DNA reads as TGTGCCATCAGTGAGTCGACAGGGGGGAACACTGAAGCTTTCTTT.

This clone occurred a few times. The J gene is TRBJ2-7, the V gene TRBV7-9, with 7 bases that match TRBD2. The V segment lost 7 bases and the J segment 2 bases; nucleotides outside the gene matches: 11. Germline CDR1 and CDR2: SEHNR and FQNEAQ (reference sequence). The CDR3 extends over 15 amino acids. CDR3 sequence reads: CASTRPASGTYEQYF. In DNA, the CDR3 is TGTGCCAGCACCAGACCGGCTAGCGGAACCTACGAGCAGTACTTC.

CDR3 nucleotide sequence: TGCGCCAGCAGTGAGATTGGGGGGCTTGGCTATGGCTACACCTTC. This encodes CASSEIGGLGYGYTF. V is TRBV10-2 and J is TRBJ1-2, with D possibly matching TRBD1 (6 bases). Germline CDR1 and CDR2: WSHSY and SAAADI. V dropped 2 bases and J dropped 4 bases, with 14 bases sitting between them. CDR3 length equals 15 residues.

The chain carries TRBV5-4 and TRBJ2-5, with 7 bases fitting TRBD2. The CDR3 has 13 amino acids. Germline V gene sequence: CDR1 SGHNT, CDR2 YYREEE (reference sequence). V shed 4 bases and J 5 bases; nucleotides not matched to a gene: 5. DNA of the CDR3: TGTGCCAGCAGCCCAGGACTAGTTGAGACCCAGTACTTC. This sequence encodes CASSPGLVETQYF.

The chain combines TRBV19 with TRBJ2-6; maybe TRBD1 (6 bases). The V end was cut by 9 bases, the J end by 0 bases, with 15 bases between. The length of the CDR3 is 16 residues. Germline loops: CDR1 LNHDA, CDR2 SQIVND (reference sequence). This CDR3 reads CASQTGQSSGANVLTF. Here the CDR3 DNA reads TGTGCCAGCCAGACAGGACAGTCCTCTGGGGCCAACGTCCTGACTTTC. The variable domain in full, with the rest retrieved from reference TRBV19 and TRBJ2-6, is DGGITQSPKYLFRKEGQNVTLSCEQNLNHDAMYWYRQDPGQGLRLIYYSQIVNDFQKGDIAEGYSVSREKKESFPLTVTSAQKNPTAFYLCASQTGQSSGANVLTFGAGSRLTVL.

V usage is TRBV11-2 and J usage is TRBJ1-3; D is undetermined. Germline values: CDR1 SGHAT, CDR2 FQNNGV. The CDR3 has 13 residues. Between the trimmed V and J ends, which lost 5 bases and 2 bases, there was a span of 7 bases. The CDR3 is CASSRPPGNTIYF. CDR3 bases: TGTGCCAGCAGCCGTCCCCCTGGAAACACCATATATTTT. The full variable domain, its missing parts supplied by reference TRBV11-2 and TRBJ1-3, is EAGVAQSPRYKIIEKRQSVAFWCNPISGHATLYWYQQILGQGPKLLIQFQNNGVVDDSQLPKDRFSAERLKGVDSTLKIQPAKLEDSAVYLCASSRPPGNTIYFGEGSWLTVV.

The V and J genes are TRBV27 and TRBJ2-2; 9 positions agree with TRBD2. Germline CDR1 and CDR2: MNHEY and SMNVEV (reference sequence). There are 16 residues in the CDR3. Trimming removed 7 bases from V and 5 bases from J; junction bases left unmatched: 11. The CDR3 region has the DNA TGTGCCAGCAACCGGGGACTAGCTGGGAGGACCGGGGAGCTGTTTTTT. Translated, it gives CASNRGLAGRTGELFF.

The gene calls are TRBV5-1 and TRBJ1-1, with D possibly matching TRBD1 (5 bases). This CDR3 contains 18 residues. Trimming took 0 bases from V and 3 from J, leaving 21 bases between them. Germline CDR1 and CDR2: SGHRS and YFSETQ. CDR3 sequence: CASSLAHRQPGRDTEAFF. The CDR3 DNA follows: TGCGCCAGCAGCTTGGCCCACCGACAGCCTGGGCGTGACACTGAAGCTTTCTTT.

This clone came up a few times. This chain joins TRBV10-3 and TRBJ2-2, with 7 bases matching TRBD1. The CDR3 contains 14 residues. CDR1 and CDR2 from the germline V gene are ENHRY and SYGVKD. V gave up 7 bases and J gave up 4 bases; unmatched junction bases: 6. The CDR3 DNA reads as TGTGCCATCACTAGGACAGGCGGCACCGGGGAGCTGTTTTTT. This gives the protein CAITRTGGTGELFF.

This clone has more than one count but fewer than ten. The rearrangement joins TRBV27 to TRBJ2-2; D is unresolved. CDR1 and CDR2 (germline): MNHEY, SMNVEV (reference sequence). The length of the CDR3 is 15 residues. Trimming took 6 bases from V and 6 from J, leaving 17 bases between them. The CDR3 spells CASSNTWRRAGELFF. The DNA for the CDR3 is TGTGCCAGCAGCAACACCTGGCGTAGAGCCGGGGAGCTGTTTTTT.

The chain employs TRBV11-2 and TRBJ1-1; 8 bases map to TRBD1. Trimming at V came to 2 bases and at J to 7 bases, leaving 12 bases not matched to a gene. This CDR3 spans 16 amino acids. Looked up from germline, CDR1 is SGHAT and CDR2 is FQNNGV. The CDR3 DNA reads as TGTGCCAGCAGCTTAAATGGGGACAGGTTCAAGTTTGAAGCTTTCTTT. The encoded protein is CASSLNGDRFKFEAFF.

This clone appeared a single time. The chain carries TRBV28 and TRBJ2-3, with TRBD2 identical over 8 bases. V lost 7 bases to trimming and J lost 0 bases; unmatched junction nucleotides: 12. Germline CDR1 MDHEN, CDR2 SYDVKM. The CDR3 sequence is 17 residues long. The DNA of the CDR3 is TGTGCCAGCATAGCGAGCGCGGGAGGATCTAGCACAGATACGCAGTATTTT. Residues: CASIASAGGSSTDTQYF.

CDR3 residues: CASSLLGAGEETQYF. The CDR3 region has the DNA TGTGCCAGCAGTTTATTGGGGGCAGGAGAAGAGACCCAGTACTTC. This chain joins TRBV28 and TRBJ2-5; D is possibly TRBD1 (6 bases). The CDR3 totals 15 residues. The germline V gene has CDR1 MDHEN and CDR2 SYDVKM. V lost 1 base and J 3 bases, leaving 12 bases between the germline ends. Based on the CDR3 plus reference TRBV28 and TRBJ2-5, the full variable domain is DVKVTQSSRYLVKRTGEKVFLECVQDMDHENMFWYRQDPGLGLRLIYFSYDVKMKEKGDIPEGYSVSREKKERFSLILESASTNQTSMYLCASSLLGAGEETQYFGPGTRLLVL.

The rearrangement links TRBV19 to TRBJ1-5; tentatively, D is TRBD1 (5 bases). The length of the CDR3 is 18 residues. Between the trimmed V and J ends, which lost 2 bases and 0 bases, there was a span of 17 bases. Germline values: CDR1 LNHDA, CDR2 SQIVND (reference sequence). Written as DNA, the CDR3 is TGTGCCAGTAGTATAAGGGACTGGACACCTGGTAGCAATCAGCCCCAGCATTTT. It translates to CASSIRDWTPGSNQPQHF. Filled out from reference TRBV19 and TRBJ1-5, the complete variable domain reads DGGITQSPKYLFRKEGQNVTLSCEQNLNHDAMYWYRQDPGQGLRLIYYSQIVNDFQKGDIAEGYSVSREKKESFPLTVTSAQKNPTAFYLCASSIRDWTPGSNQPQHFGDGTRLSIL.

This chain connects TRBV2 to TRBJ2-2; maybe TRBD2 (6 bases). Germline V CDR1 and CDR2: SNHLY, FYNNEI. V was shortened by 6 bases and J by 6 bases, with 14 bases between the two germline ends. The CDR3 has 14 amino acids. The CDR3 sequence: CASRALVAAGELFF. Written as DNA, the CDR3 is TGTGCCAGCAGGGCCCTCGTAGCGGCCGGGGAGCTGTTTTTT.

This clone was found a few times. The sample holds other DNA sequences that translate to the same CDR3. The chain couples TRBV7-2 to TRBJ2-3; no reliable D call. The germline CDR1 and CDR2 sequences are SGHTA and FQGNSA. The V and J ends lost 6 bases and 2 bases respectively, with 6 bases between them. The CDR3 totals 12 residues. The CDR3 sequence: CASSTYTDTQYF. DNA of the CDR3: TGTGCCAGCAGTACCTACACAGATACGCAGTATTTT.